These 4 T cell receptor beta chains were all obtained from the same sample, sequenced in a study of cytomegalovirus exposure and HLA in healthy donors. Primers for the PCR totalled 60 Vbeta and 13 Jbeta. TCRdb's copy holds only in-frame clones and misses some; the assay was immunoSEQ multiplex PCR. The table shows under 200,000 clones, with about 71% occurring only once. The sequenced material came from PBMCs. The receptors were gathered from a woman younger than 45 in good health and CMV-seronegative.

The chain employs TRBV7-2 and TRBJ1-1, with D unclear. Between the trimmed V and J ends, which lost 5 bases and 8 bases, there was a span of 18 bases. The germline V gene has CDR1 SGHTA and CDR2 FQGNSA. There are 14 residues in the CDR3. The CDR3 loop reads CASSPGSLSLEAFF. In DNA form, the CDR3 reads TGTGCCAGCAGCCCAGGTAGTTTAAGTTTAGAAGCTTTCTTT.

This clone came up a few times. The CDR3 is CASTDEGASGANVLTF. The CDR3 DNA follows: TGTGCCAGTACTGACGAGGGGGCCTCTGGGGCCAACGTCCTGACTTTC. The J gene is TRBJ2-6, the V gene TRBV19, with 7 bases fitting TRBD1. This CDR3 is 16 amino acids long. The junction had 6 bases not matched to a gene; V was cut back by 7 bases and J by 0 bases. Germline CDR1 reads LNHDA; CDR2 reads SQIVND (reference sequence).

The genes are TRBV7-2 and TRBJ2-1; 8 bases match TRBD2. With 4 bases clipped from V and 7 bases from J, the junction kept 9 bases outside the gene matches. CDR1 and CDR2 from the germline V gene are SGHTA and FQGNSA. This CDR3 has 15 residues. The CDR3 reads CASSSGLALGNEQFF. In nucleotides, the CDR3 is TGTGCCAGCAGCTCTGGACTAGCCCTCGGGAATGAGCAGTTCTTC.

In DNA, the CDR3 is TGTGCCAGCAGCTGGCAGGGGGCGGAAGATACGCAGTATTTT. Translated: CASSWQGAEDTQYF. This chain links TRBV7-8 with TRBJ2-3; TRBD1 agrees at 8 bases. The CDR3 spans 14 residues. The trim removed 4 bases at V and 5 bases at J, leaving 5 bases unmatched. In germline, CDR1 is SGHVS, CDR2 FQNEAQ.